This T cell receptor (beta chain) was found in a study of shared clonotypes between healthy human individuals. CD45RO-negative cells were positively selected for CCR7, leaving out terminally differentiated effector memory CD45RA+ cells. TCRdb's copy holds only in-frame clones and misses some; the assay was immunoSEQ multiplex PCR. The sample lists a few hundred thousand clones; about 95% were seen once. The germline V gene has CDR1 MNHEY and CDR2 SMNVEV (reference sequence). The CDR3 covers 15 residues. The V segment lost 6 bases and the J segment 1 base; nucleotides outside the gene matches: 3. Sequences were obtained from naive CD8+ T cells sorted from blood. The rearrangement joins TRBV27 to TRBJ2-1; 10 bases line up with TRBD2. The sequence came from a woman aged 25-40 years in good health. DNA for the CDR3: TGTGCCAGCAGCATGACTAGCGGGTCCTACAATGAGCAGTTCTTC. It encodes CASSMTSGSYNEQFF.